The subject of this entry is one TCR beta chain. Germline assignment: CDR1 MNHNS and CDR2 SASEGT. The length of the CDR3 is 16 residues. The germline V and J ends were trimmed by 2 bases and 0 bases, with 8 bases remaining between them. The data originate from a study of blood T cell repertoires in COVID-19. The wider study: COVID-19 samples, acute and convalescent, were from the United States, Italy and Spain. From T cells, B-cell-depleted T cells, or PBMCs came the material, which was cDNA or gDNA.

Assay: immunoSEQ multiplex PCR; the TCRdb copy retains only in-frame clones and omits some. The sample consists of about 210,000 clones, around 92% of them appearing once. V gene TRBV6-1 combines with J gene TRBJ1-6; D is uncertain. The sequencing input was peripheral blood. This receptor was obtained from a man in his thirties or forties with acute or convalescent COVID-19. CDR3 in DNA: TGTGCCAGCAGTGAATTGTACGGCTCCTATAATTCACCCCTCCACTTT. It is translated as CASSELYGSYNSPLHF.